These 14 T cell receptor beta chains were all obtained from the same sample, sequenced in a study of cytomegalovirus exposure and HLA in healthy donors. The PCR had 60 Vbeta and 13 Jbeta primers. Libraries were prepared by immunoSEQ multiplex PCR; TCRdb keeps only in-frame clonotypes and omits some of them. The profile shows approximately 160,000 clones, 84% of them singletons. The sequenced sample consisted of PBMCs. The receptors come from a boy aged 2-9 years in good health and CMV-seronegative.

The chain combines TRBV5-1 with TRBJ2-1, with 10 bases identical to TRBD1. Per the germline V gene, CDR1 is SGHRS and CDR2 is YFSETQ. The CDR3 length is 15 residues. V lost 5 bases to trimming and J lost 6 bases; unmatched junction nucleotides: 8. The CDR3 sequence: CASSRDRGAGNEQFF. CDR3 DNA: TGCGCCAGCAGTCGGGACAGGGGTGCAGGCAATGAGCAGTTCTTC.

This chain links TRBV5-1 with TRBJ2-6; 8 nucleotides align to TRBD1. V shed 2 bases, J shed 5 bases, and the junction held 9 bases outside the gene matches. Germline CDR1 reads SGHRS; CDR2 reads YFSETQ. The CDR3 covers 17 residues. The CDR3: CASSFAGGGFRANVLTF. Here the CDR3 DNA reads TGCGCCAGCAGCTTCGCAGGGGGCGGCTTCAGGGCCAACGTCCTGACTTTC.

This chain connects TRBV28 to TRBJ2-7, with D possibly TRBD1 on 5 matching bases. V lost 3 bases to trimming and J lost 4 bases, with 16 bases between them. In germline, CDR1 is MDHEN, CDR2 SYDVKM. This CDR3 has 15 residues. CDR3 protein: CASSFFRTYPYEQYF. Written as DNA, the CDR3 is TGTGCCAGCAGTTTTTTCCGGACATACCCTTACGAGCAGTACTTC.

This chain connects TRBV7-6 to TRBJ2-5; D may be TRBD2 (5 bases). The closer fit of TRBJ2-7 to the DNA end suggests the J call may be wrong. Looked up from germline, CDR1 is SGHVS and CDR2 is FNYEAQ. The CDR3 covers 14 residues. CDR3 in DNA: TGTGCCAGCAGCTTACGGGGTAGAGTACTCGAGCAGTACTTC. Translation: CASSLRGRVLEQYF.

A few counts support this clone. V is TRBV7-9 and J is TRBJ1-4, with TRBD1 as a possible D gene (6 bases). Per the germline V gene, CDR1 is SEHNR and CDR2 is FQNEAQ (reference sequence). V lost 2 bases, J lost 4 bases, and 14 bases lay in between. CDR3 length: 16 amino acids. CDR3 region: CASSLLLDSFNEKLFF. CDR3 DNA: TGTGCCAGCAGCTTACTCCTGGACAGCTTTAATGAAAAACTGTTTTTT.

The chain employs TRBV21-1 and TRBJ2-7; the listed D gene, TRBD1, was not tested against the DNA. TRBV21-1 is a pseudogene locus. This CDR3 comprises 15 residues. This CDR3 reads CASSRGQGSGYEQYF. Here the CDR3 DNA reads TGTGCCAGCAGCAGGGGACAGGGAAGCGGGTACGAGCAGTACTTC.

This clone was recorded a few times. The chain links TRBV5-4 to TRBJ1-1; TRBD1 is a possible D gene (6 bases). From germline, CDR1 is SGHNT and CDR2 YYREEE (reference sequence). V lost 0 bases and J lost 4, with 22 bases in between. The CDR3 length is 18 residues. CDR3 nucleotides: TGTGCCAGCAGCTTGGGGGCGGCGGCAGGGGCCCGACTCACTGAAGCTTTCTTT. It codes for CASSLGAAAGARLTEAFF.

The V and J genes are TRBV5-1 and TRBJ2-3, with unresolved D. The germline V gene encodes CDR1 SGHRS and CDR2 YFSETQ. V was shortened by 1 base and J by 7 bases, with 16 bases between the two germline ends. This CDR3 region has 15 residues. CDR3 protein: CASSLSLPGGNTQYF. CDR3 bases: TGCGCCAGCAGCTTGAGTCTTCCTGGCGGCAATACGCAGTATTTT.

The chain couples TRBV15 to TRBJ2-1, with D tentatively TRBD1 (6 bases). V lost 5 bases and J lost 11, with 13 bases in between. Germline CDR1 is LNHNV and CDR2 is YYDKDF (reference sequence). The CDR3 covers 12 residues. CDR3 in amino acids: CATSLRGAKQFF. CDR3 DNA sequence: TGTGCCACCAGCCTCAGGGGTGCGAAGCAGTTCTTC.

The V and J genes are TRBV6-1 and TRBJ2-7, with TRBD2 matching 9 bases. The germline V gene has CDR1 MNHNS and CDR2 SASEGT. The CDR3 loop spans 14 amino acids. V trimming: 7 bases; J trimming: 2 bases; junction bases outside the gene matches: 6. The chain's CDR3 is CASKPSGEPYEQYF. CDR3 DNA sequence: TGTGCCAGCAAACCTAGCGGGGAGCCCTACGAGCAGTACTTC.

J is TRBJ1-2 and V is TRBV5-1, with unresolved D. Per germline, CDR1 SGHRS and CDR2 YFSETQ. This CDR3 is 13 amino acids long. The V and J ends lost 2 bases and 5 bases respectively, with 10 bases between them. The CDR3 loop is CASSFDTAYGYTF. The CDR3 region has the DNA TGCGCCAGCAGCTTTGACACCGCGTATGGCTACACCTTC.

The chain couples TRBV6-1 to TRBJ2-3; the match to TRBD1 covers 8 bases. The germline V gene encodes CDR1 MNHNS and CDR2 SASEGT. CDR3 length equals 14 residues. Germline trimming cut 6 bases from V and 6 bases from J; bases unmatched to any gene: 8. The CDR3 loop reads CASRETGVADTQYF. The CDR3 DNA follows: TGTGCCAGCAGAGAGACAGGGGTGGCTGATACGCAGTATTTT.

CDR3 amino acids: CASGLVSGIDEQYF. CDR3 nucleotide sequence: TGTGCTAGTGGTTTGGTATCAGGGATCGACGAGCAGTACTTC. V is TRBV12-5 and J is TRBJ2-7; D is possibly TRBD1 (5 bases). This CDR3 contains 14 residues. V was shortened by 0 bases and J by 5 bases, with 11 bases between the two germline ends. CDR1 and CDR2 (germline): LGHNT, FRNRAP.

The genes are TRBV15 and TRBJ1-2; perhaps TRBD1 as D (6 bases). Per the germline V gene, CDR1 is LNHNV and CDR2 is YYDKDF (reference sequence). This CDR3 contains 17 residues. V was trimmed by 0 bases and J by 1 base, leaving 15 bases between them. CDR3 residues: CATSRDQGSKVNYGYTF. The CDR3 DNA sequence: TGTGCCACCAGCAGAGATCAGGGGAGCAAAGTTAACTATGGCTACACCTTC.